Presented here are 16 T cell receptor beta chains from one specimen sequenced in a study of T cell repertoires in aging, cancer and after chemotherapy. The template was genomic DNA from peripheral blood, not RNA. A mixed TRB-A/B primer pool amplified rearranged TRB by multiplex touch-down PCR. TCRdb re-called the multiplex PCR reads with MiXCR, one entry per CDR3 protein. This sample yields about 11,000 distinct CDR3 sequences, of which about 24% are seen a single time; approximately 2.1% belongs to the top ten. Input material: blood. The receptors shown here come from a human donor in good health.

Concerning this clonotype itself: A much larger clonotype is one base distant, so this may be a read error. V gene TRBV27 combines with J gene TRBJ2-7; D may correspond to TRBD1 or TRBD2 (7 bases each). The V end lost 8 bases, the J end lost 4 bases, and 15 bases lay between the germline ends. The length of the CDR3 is 13 residues. Per the germline V gene, CDR1 is MNHEY and CDR2 is SMNVEV (reference sequence). The CDR3, as DNA: TGTGCCAGCTGTTATCAGGGGGGGTACGAGCAGTACTTC. This sequence encodes CASCYQGGYEQYF.

The CDR3 is CASSPPGGATYNEQFF. DNA of the CDR3: TGTGCCAGCTCACCACCTGGGGGGGCCACCTACAATGAGCAGTTCTTC. The chain is built from TRBV18 and TRBJ2-1, with D perhaps TRBD2 (7 bases). This CDR3 contains 16 residues. Germline CDR1 is KGHSH and CDR2 is LQKENI. V was pared by 0 bases and J by 2 bases, with 11 bases between.

This clonotype is labeled medium-sized. The J gene is TRBJ2-1, the V gene TRBV6-1, with D possibly matching TRBD1 (6 bases). Looked up from germline, CDR1 is MNHNS and CDR2 is SASEGT. The CDR3 contains 13 residues. Trimming stripped 8 bases from V and 7 bases from J, with 15 bases between. As DNA, the CDR3 is TGTGCCAGCGACTTACAGGGCAGGAATGAGCAGTTCTTC. Translation gives CASDLQGRNEQFF.

The CDR3 protein is CASREWGSSYNEQFF. The CDR3 nucleotides read TGTGCCAGCAGGGAGTGGGGTAGCTCCTACAATGAGCAGTTCTTC. This chain links TRBV5-4 with TRBJ2-1; D not certain. Germline CDR1 SGHNT, CDR2 YYREEE (reference sequence). V lost 5 bases and J lost 0, with 12 bases in between. The CDR3 is 15 residues long.

In its sample, this clonotype ranks as medium-sized (0.01 to 0.1%). This chain uses TRBV12-3 or TRBV12-4 with TRBJ2-7; D unresolved. The CDR3 covers 14 residues. Deletions cut 3 bases from V and 2 bases from J, with 11 bases between. The CDR3 DNA reads as TGTGCCAGCAGTTTTGCCGACAAAGCCTACGAGCAGTACTTC. It is translated as CASSFADKAYEQYF.

The chain uses TRBV5-1 and TRBJ2-3; 11 bases match TRBD2. Germline CDR1 reads SGHRS; CDR2 reads YFSETQ. V shed 4 bases and J 4 bases; nucleotides not matched to a gene: 11. There are 17 residues in the CDR3. CDR3 nucleotide sequence: TGCGCCAGCAGCCTGGATGGGACTAGCGGTTTCTCAGATACGCAGTATTTT. It encodes CASSLDGTSGFSDTQYF.

By share, this clonotype counts as medium-sized. V gene TRBV5-5 combines with J gene TRBJ1-6; D unclear. This CDR3 contains 13 residues. Trimming removed 5 bases at V and 7 bases at J, with 10 bases between. Germline CDR1 and CDR2: SGHKS and YYEKEE (reference sequence). DNA of the CDR3: TGTGCCAGCAGGGCTGGGGTGAATTCACCCCTCCACTTT. This gives the protein CASRAGVNSPLHF.

This clonotype is medium-sized (0.01 to 0.1%). The V gene is TRBV20-1, the J gene TRBJ2-1; 14 bases fit TRBD2. Germline CDR1 and CDR2: DFQATT and SNEGSKA (reference sequence). The J segment lost 6 bases and the V segment lost 6 bases, leaving 7 bases of the junction unmatched. The length of the CDR3 is 15 residues. The CDR3, as DNA: TGCAGTGCCGAGGGACTAGCGGGGGAAACCAATGAGCAGTTCTTC. This translates into CSAEGLAGETNEQFF.

In this sample, this clonotype turned up a few times. The chain links TRBV20-1 to TRBJ2-6; D is undetermined. This CDR3 region has 15 residues. Germline-derived CDR1 and CDR2 are DFQATT and SNEGSKA (reference sequence). Between the trimmed V and J ends, which lost 1 base and 4 bases, there was a span of 11 bases. The CDR3 here is CSARAPPSGANVLTF. In DNA, the CDR3 is TGCAGTGCTAGAGCCCCTCCCTCAGGGGCCAACGTCCTGACTTTC.

This clonotype turned up a few times. V is TRBV12-3 or TRBV12-4 and J is TRBJ1-2, with D possibly TRBD1 on 6 matching bases. The CDR3 contains 14 residues. Trimming left V 5 bases short and J 7 bases short, with 17 bases between. This CDR3 reads CASSIDRKLSGYTF. In DNA, the CDR3 is TGTGCCAGCAGTATCGACAGGAAGCTCAGTGGCTACACCTTC.

Sample share makes this clonotype medium-sized. The rearrangement links TRBV29-1 to TRBJ1-1; a weak D match, TRBD1 (6 bases). CDR3 length: 11 residues. V dropped 7 bases and J dropped 10 bases, with 16 bases sitting between them. Looked up from germline, CDR1 is SQVTM and CDR2 is ANQGSEA. Written as DNA, the CDR3 is TGCAGCGGACAGGAACGCTGGGGAGCTTTCTTT. Encoded protein: CSGQERWGAFF.

This clonotype has just a few counts. V usage is TRBV4-3 and J usage is TRBJ1-2, with D possibly being TRBD1 (5 bases). The V gene's germline CDR1 is LGHNA and CDR2 YSLEER. The CDR3 spans 15 residues. V shed 0 bases and J shed 5 bases, with 13 bases lying between them. The CDR3 spells CASSQDLGARYGYTF. The CDR3 nucleotides are TGCGCCAGCAGCCAAGATTTAGGGGCAAGATATGGCTACACCTTC.

The chain employs TRBV20-1 and TRBJ2-5, with 12 bases identical to TRBD2. V was pared by 7 bases and J by 2 bases, with 5 bases of the junction left unmatched. CDR1 and CDR2 (germline): DFQATT, SNEGSKA (reference sequence). The CDR3 spans 14 residues. The CDR3 coding sequence is TGCAGTGGTGAACTAGCGGGGGGTCAAGAGACCCAGTACTTC. Protein: CSGELAGGQETQYF.

The chain is built from TRBV6-5 and TRBJ2-1, with 9 nucleotides matching TRBD2. From germline, CDR1 is MNHEY and CDR2 SVGAGI. V lost 7 bases to trimming and J lost 6 bases; unmatched junction nucleotides: 13. The CDR3 is 16 amino acids. This CDR3 reads CASNRSPAGGSNEQFF. CDR3 nucleotide sequence: TGTGCCAGCAACAGAAGTCCAGCGGGGGGATCCAATGAGCAGTTCTTC.

This clonotype was recorded a few times. The CDR3 region has the DNA TGTGCCAGCAGCTTTTCCCAGGGGACTGAAGCTTTCTTT. Protein sequence: CASSFSQGTEAFF. This sequence joins TRBV7-9 and TRBJ1-1, with D perhaps matching TRBD1 (6 bases). Germline CDR1 and CDR2: SEHNR and FQNEAQ (reference sequence). This CDR3 is built from 13 residues. Trimming stripped 3 bases from V and 5 bases from J, with 10 bases between.

This clonotype was observed a handful of times. J is TRBJ1-2 and V is TRBV27, with D possibly TRBD1 on 6 matching bases. Germline assignment: CDR1 MNHEY and CDR2 SMNVEV (reference sequence). V lost 3 bases and J lost 4, with 18 bases in between. The CDR3 has 16 residues. The CDR3 spells CASSLATPGGPYGYTF. The CDR3 nucleotides are TGTGCCAGCAGTTTGGCCACCCCGGGGGGGCCCTATGGCTACACCTTC.